The next 8 T cell receptor beta chains were all read from a single sample in a study of CD8 T cells in ankylosing spondylitis. Overall study findings and caveats: Blood of patients with ankylosing spondylitis appeared to be characterized by a TCR beta motif of eight highly homologous variants.

These TCRs' antigens remain unknown. TCRdb re-called the 5' RACE reads through MiXCR, storing one row per CDR3 protein. The sample includes roughly 700,000 distinct CDR3 sequences, roughly 19% of them seen just once. What was sequenced was blood, either unsorted or a sorted T cell fraction (not recorded which). The receptors were sampled from a male donor with ankylosing spondylitis.

The J gene is TRBJ2-7, the V gene TRBV7-3; D might be TRBD2 (5 bases). The V gene's germline CDR1 is SGHTA and CDR2 FQGTGA. V lost 6 bases to trimming and J lost 0 bases, with 15 bases between them. CDR3 size: 15 residues. The CDR3 region has the DNA TGTGCCAGCAGTCCTATGGACGGACTCTCCTACGAGCAGTACTTC. It encodes CASSPMDGLSYEQYF.

This clonotype was detected only a few times. The chain recombines TRBV6-5 with TRBJ1-5, with D unresolved. Trimming took 4 bases from V and 2 from J, leaving 9 bases between them. Germline assignment: CDR1 MNHEY and CDR2 SVGAGI. There are 14 residues in the CDR3. The CDR3, as DNA: TGTGCCAGCAGTTGGGGAGGCGGCAATCAGCCCCAGCATTTT. It encodes CASSWGGGNQPQHF.

J is TRBJ2-1 and V is TRBV20-1; D might be TRBD1 (6 bases). CDR1 is DFQATT, CDR2 SNEGSKA, per germline (reference sequence). V lost 1 base, J lost 5 bases, and 15 bases lay in between. The CDR3 runs 15 residues. CDR3 sequence reads: CSARAGSGANNEQFF. Written as DNA, the CDR3 is TGCAGTGCTAGAGCAGGGTCAGGGGCAAACAATGAGCAGTTCTTC.

The rearrangement uses TRBV20-1 and TRBJ2-4, with 11 nucleotides matching TRBD2. This CDR3 spans 21 amino acids. The junction had 22 bases not matched to a gene; V was cut back by 6 bases and J by 0 bases. CDR1 and CDR2 (germline): DFQATT, SNEGSKA (reference sequence). The CDR3 DNA reads as TGCAGTGCCACGGAGGGGGTACCGACTAGCGGGACTGTTATAGCCAAAAACATTCAGTACTTC. Its protein is CSATEGVPTSGTVIAKNIQYF.

The V and J genes are TRBV2 and TRBJ2-3, with 7 bases lining up with TRBD2. Germline V gene sequence: CDR1 SNHLY, CDR2 FYNNEI. After removal of 6 bases from V and 12 bases from J, the junction contained 6 bases not matched to a gene. The CDR3 is 11 residues long. The CDR3 sequence is CASRAAGFQYF. For the CDR3, the DNA is TGTGCCAGCAGAGCAGCGGGATTTCAGTATTTT.

The table lists this clonotype with a few counts. This chain connects TRBV2 to TRBJ1-5; D gene unclear. CDR3 size: 15 residues. The V gene's germline CDR1 is SNHLY and CDR2 FYNNEI. V shed 2 bases and J shed 0 bases, with 8 bases lying between them. DNA for the CDR3: TGTGCCAGCAGTGAAACAAACTATAGCAATCAGCCCCAGCATTTT. As protein: CASSETNYSNQPQHF. Combining the CDR3 with reference TRBV2 and TRBJ1-5 gives the whole variable domain EPEVTQTPSHQVTQMGQEVILRCVPISNHLYFYWYRQILGQKVEFLVSFYNNEISEKSEIFDDQFSVERPDGSNFTLKIRSTKLEDSAMYFCASSETNYSNQPQHFGDGTRLSIL.

This clonotype was seen only a few times. The V call is TRBV4-1, the J call TRBJ2-7, with 7 bases matching TRBD2. Losses at the gene ends were 4 bases for V and 3 bases for J; bases not matched to a gene: 9. CDR1 MGHRA and CDR2 YSYEKL come from the germline V gene. The CDR3 has 15 amino acids. CDR3: CASSPPGGRSYEQYF. The DNA for the CDR3 is TGCGCCAGCAGCCCGCCGGGGGGACGGAGCTACGAGCAGTACTTC.

This clonotype was seen only a few times. The chain uses TRBV5-1 and TRBJ2-1; D possibly corresponds to TRBD2 (7 bases). Germline CDR1 is SGHRS and CDR2 is YFSETQ. V was clipped by 2 bases and J by 9 bases, with 12 bases between them. The CDR3 contains 13 residues. As DNA, the CDR3 is TGCGCCAGCAGCTTTAGGGAGGGGGGTGAGCAGTTCTTC. Translating it yields CASSFREGGEQFF.